The TCR beta chain under discussion was sequenced for a study of CD8+CD57+ T cells in acquired aplastic anemia (dated by TCRdb to about 2018). About the full investigation: A mean of approximately 3 ug of DNA, ranging from roughly 0.2 to 27.4 ug, was extracted from sorted CD4+ and CD8+ cells. An average of around 10 million reads for CD4+ cells and around 11 million reads for CD8+ cells was obtained from healthy donor samples. Overall study results and their limits: CD8+ Simpson's diversity did not differ significantly between patients and healthy controls (P=0.060). Twenty-nine CD8+ CDR3 sequences were shared between patients and controls but appeared highly expressed in patients and within their immunodominant clones.

As concerns this clonotype: The clone's antigen remains unknown. No clone much larger than this one lies a single base away; base qualities are absent.

TCR repertoires of sorted CD4+ and CD8+ blood T cells from severe aplastic anemia patients and healthy subjects were deep-sequenced in the study. Ficoll-Paque density gradient centrifugation was used to isolate peripheral blood mononuclear cells. Before DNA extraction, CD4+ and CD8+ T cells were sorted with FACS or magnetic beads. Profiling of TCR beta VDJ combinations and CDR3 sequences used genomic DNA as the template. TCR repertoire sequencing was run on an Illumina HiSeq 2000. Per the source publication's procedure: TRBV/TRBJ rearrangement plots, CDR3 size and DJ length profiles, and Simpson's diversity index were used to assess repertoires. Whichever DNA sequence was most abundant in the deep sequencing data was defined as the immunodominant clone. CDR3 amino acid sequences were checked for sharing between subjects and were compared against published repertoires and the VDJdb database. TCRdb reprocessing: public reads trimmed at Q25 with fastp, clones called with MiXCR, in-frame beta chains kept. Identical CDR3 proteins give one entry, which carries the most common genes and DNA. The V and J calls were not made by the authors but by TCRdb's processing. Within this sample are fewer than 200,000 distinct CDR3 sequences, with around 60% of them counted one time only. 45% to 55% of the sample goes to the ten largest clones.

Germline trimming amounts to 3 bases on V and 5 bases on J, with 5 as the count of junction bases outside the gene matches. CDR1 WNHNN and CDR2 SYGVQD are derived from the germline V gene (reference sequence). From the cysteine up to the phenylalanine, the CDR3 has a length of 15 residues. Solely the CDR3 DNA is kept, with 45 bases framed from the first base. The rearrangement combines TRBV10-1 with TRBJ2-3; 10 nucleotides in the junction match TRBD1. Input material: sorted CD4+, CD8+, or CD8+CD57+ T cells (not recorded which) from PBMCs. The sequence came from a human donor in good health. The CDR3 region reads CASSEAGQGIDTQYF. The bases read TGCGCCAGCAGTGAAGCGGGACAGGGGATAGATACGCAGTATTTT.